Each of the 4 T cell receptor beta chains below was sequenced from the same sample in a study. MiXCR, applied by TCRdb to the 5' RACE reads, yields one record per CDR3 protein. The repertoire holds about 12,000 distinct CDR3 sequences, with just over 50% as singletons. Cells sorted as Tregs were CD4+, CD25+ and CD127-/low. Sequenced material: tumor-infiltrating Tregs sorted from the breast tumor. The receptors here all came from a female donor with breast cancer.

This clonotype has a handful of counts. This chain uses TRBV25-1 with TRBJ2-3, with a weak D call TRBD2 (6 bases). V lost 1 base to trimming and J lost 2 bases, with 10 bases between them. The CDR3 length is 15 residues. Germline loops: CDR1 MGHDK, CDR2 SYGVNS. The CDR3 loop is CASSELGGATDTQYF. CDR3 nucleotides: TGTGCCAGCAGTGAATTGGGGGGAGCCACAGATACGCAGTATTTT.

The chain joins TRBV20-1 to TRBJ2-7; the D call may be TRBD1 or TRBD2 (5 bases each). Trimming took 5 bases from V and 5 from J, leaving 16 bases between them. The CDR3 consists of 13 residues. The germline gives CDR1 DFQATT, CDR2 SNEGSKA (reference sequence). This CDR3 reads CSAHHGGRDEQYV. The CDR3 nucleotides read TGCAGTGCTCACCATGGGGGACGGGACGAGCAGTACGTC.

This clonotype turned up a few times. The rearrangement joins TRBV7-2 to TRBJ1-4, with D possibly matching TRBD1 (5 bases). V was shortened by 5 bases and J by 5 bases, with 12 bases between the two germline ends. The CDR3 totals 14 residues. Germline lookup yields CDR1 SGHTA and CDR2 FQGNSA. The CDR3 here is CASSPGPGNEKLFF. DNA of the CDR3: TGTGCCAGCAGCCCGGGACCCGGGAATGAAAAACTGTTTTTT. The variable domain in full, with the rest retrieved from reference TRBV7-2 and TRBJ1-4, is GAGVSQSPSNKVTEKGKDVELRCDPISGHTALYWYRQSLGQGLEFLIYFQGNSAPDKSGLPSDRFSAERTGGSVSTLTIQRTQQEDSAVYLCASSPGPGNEKLFFGSGTQLSVL.

The V and J genes are TRBV12-3 or TRBV12-4 and TRBJ2-5; 8 nucleotides align to TRBD1. V gave up 6 bases and J gave up 3 bases; unmatched junction bases: 3. This CDR3 is built from 13 residues. The CDR3 nucleotides read TGTGCCAGCAGAGGGACAGGAGAAGAGACCCAGTACTTC. Its translation: CASRGTGEETQYF.